Sequencing of this T cell receptor (beta chain) was carried out in a study of OX40 agonist ivuxolimab in advanced cancers. The table came from immunoSEQ multiplex PCR; TCRdb's copy has only in-frame clones and leaves some out. Here the sample spans about 53,000 clones, over 65% being singletons. Germline CDR1 MNHNS, CDR2 SASEGT. V lost 6 bases, J lost 5 bases, and 5 bases stayed unmatched. The CDR3 extends over 13 amino acids. Specimen: CD4+ or CD8+ T cells sorted from blood, collected in a trial of the OX40 agonist ivuxolimab. V gene TRBV6-1 combines with J gene TRBJ1-1; the match to TRBD1 covers 8 bases. The origin of this receptor is an adult with an advanced solid tumor such as melanoma, head and neck, liver or kidney cancer. DNA of the CDR3: TGTGCCAGCAGGACAGGGGCGCAAACTGAAGCTTTCTTT. It codes for CASRTGAQTEAFF.